The clone carrying this T cell receptor beta chain was seen repeatedly, ten times or more. Its antigen remains unknown. The sample originates from a study of T cell repertoires in cytomegalovirus infection. Turning to the study itself: Both CMV infection and a matching HLA type were indicated by public TCR beta signatures. General study findings and limits: People with CMV and the relevant HLA were identified by cumulative public TCR beta family frequency.

Germline loops: CDR1 SGHVS, CDR2 FNYEAQ. V was clipped by 2 bases and J by 2 bases, with 9 bases between them. The CDR3 totals 14 residues. TCRdb processed the reads anew with MiXCR; each CDR3 protein has one entry. Altogether about 920,000 distinct CDR3 sequences are present, approximately 30% being singletons, with the ten largest covering roughly 12%. This TCR came from a human donor in good health (CMV status not recorded). Some clones in this sample may be carry-over from other donors' samples. Material: cultured CD8+ T cells from PBMCs, obtained from culture after CMV antigen stimulation. The chain recombines TRBV7-6 with TRBJ2-5; D could derive from TRBD1 or TRBD2 (5 bases each). Written as DNA, the CDR3 is TGTGCCAGCAGCTTACTATGGGGGCAAGAGACCCAGTACTTC. Its translation is CASSLLWGQETQYF.